The clone carrying this T cell receptor (beta chain) was detected a few times. Its matching antigen is unknown. Amplification targeted TCR beta CDR3 regions from RNA transcripts. In the first-round RT-PCR of the TCR CDR3, the HTBI primer set was used. TCRdb re-called the multiplex PCR reads with MiXCR, one entry per CDR3 protein. The table has about 500,000 distinct CDR3 sequences, 35% to 50% seen once. The data stem from a study of T cells in Graves' hyperthyroidism and ophthalmopathy. Points from the study as a whole: Blood shared most expanded thyroid clonotypes above 0.001. Ophthalmopathy got predicted by the model a median approximately 6 months before its onset.

The CDR3 is 12 residues long. With 4 bases removed from V and 3 bases from J, the gap between germline ends came to 8 bases. Germline V gene lookup returns CDR1 SGHRS and CDR2 YFSETQ. V usage is TRBV5-1 and J usage is TRBJ2-7; the D gene is possibly TRBD1 (5 bases). The clonotype comes from an adult woman with Graves' disease, either hyperthyroidism or ophthalmopathy (not recorded which). Material for sequencing was peripheral blood or thyroid tissue (not recorded which). In DNA form, the CDR3 reads TGCGCCAGCAGCGACCAGGGCTACGAGCAGTACTTC. Encoded protein: CASSDQGYEQYF.